This T cell receptor beta chain originates from a study of T cells in Graves' hyperthyroidism and ophthalmopathy. Broader study findings: Ophthalmopathy was identified by the model a median around 5.9 months ahead of onset. Most thyroid clonotypes that were expanded above 0.001 also turned up in blood.

Of note for this clonotype: Its matching antigen is unknown.

CDR3 size: 17 residues. V was clipped by 1 base and J by 6 bases; unmatched bases: 10. The germline V gene encodes CDR1 GTSNPN and CDR2 SVGIG (reference sequence). PBMCs stemmed from under 11 ml fresh peripheral blood. Regions amplified from RNA transcripts were the TCR beta CDR3 regions. Initially, a first-round RT-PCR of the TCR CDR3 employed the HTBI primer set. TCRdb ran MiXCR on the multiplex PCR reads and lists one entry per CDR3 protein. The table lists approximately 590,000 distinct CDR3 sequences, 15% to 19% of them singletons. This clonotype was sampled from a woman aged 25 to 39 with Graves' hyperthyroidism. The rearrangement uses TRBV30 and TRBJ2-1; TRBD2 matches at 12 bases. Material for sequencing was blood. For the CDR3, the DNA is TGTGCCTGGAGTGGGGCCCGGACTAGCGGGATAGCCAATGAGCAGTTCTTC. It translates to CAWSGARTSGIANEQFF.